Detailed here is one T cell receptor (beta chain). The data stem from a study of CD8 T cells in Susac syndrome. Reverse transcription of roughly 0.45 to 1 ug RNA was performed with random hexamers. TCRdb independently ran MiXCR on the immunoSEQ multiplex PCR reads; one entry per CDR3 protein. The table shows approximately 79,000 distinct CDR3 sequences, with approximately 93% occurring only once. The CDR3 totals 17 residues. Per the germline V gene, CDR1 is LNHDA and CDR2 is SQIVND (reference sequence). V lost 1 base and J lost 9, with 22 bases in between. The V gene is TRBV19, the J gene TRBJ2-1; tentatively, D is TRBD2 (6 bases). The clonotype originates from a human donor with Susac syndrome. Sequenced input: CD8+ T cells from PBMCs. This CDR3 reads CASSIGSAGPADGEQFF. CDR3 bases: TGTGCCAGTAGTATAGGCTCTGCGGGACCCGCTGATGGTGAGCAGTTCTTC.